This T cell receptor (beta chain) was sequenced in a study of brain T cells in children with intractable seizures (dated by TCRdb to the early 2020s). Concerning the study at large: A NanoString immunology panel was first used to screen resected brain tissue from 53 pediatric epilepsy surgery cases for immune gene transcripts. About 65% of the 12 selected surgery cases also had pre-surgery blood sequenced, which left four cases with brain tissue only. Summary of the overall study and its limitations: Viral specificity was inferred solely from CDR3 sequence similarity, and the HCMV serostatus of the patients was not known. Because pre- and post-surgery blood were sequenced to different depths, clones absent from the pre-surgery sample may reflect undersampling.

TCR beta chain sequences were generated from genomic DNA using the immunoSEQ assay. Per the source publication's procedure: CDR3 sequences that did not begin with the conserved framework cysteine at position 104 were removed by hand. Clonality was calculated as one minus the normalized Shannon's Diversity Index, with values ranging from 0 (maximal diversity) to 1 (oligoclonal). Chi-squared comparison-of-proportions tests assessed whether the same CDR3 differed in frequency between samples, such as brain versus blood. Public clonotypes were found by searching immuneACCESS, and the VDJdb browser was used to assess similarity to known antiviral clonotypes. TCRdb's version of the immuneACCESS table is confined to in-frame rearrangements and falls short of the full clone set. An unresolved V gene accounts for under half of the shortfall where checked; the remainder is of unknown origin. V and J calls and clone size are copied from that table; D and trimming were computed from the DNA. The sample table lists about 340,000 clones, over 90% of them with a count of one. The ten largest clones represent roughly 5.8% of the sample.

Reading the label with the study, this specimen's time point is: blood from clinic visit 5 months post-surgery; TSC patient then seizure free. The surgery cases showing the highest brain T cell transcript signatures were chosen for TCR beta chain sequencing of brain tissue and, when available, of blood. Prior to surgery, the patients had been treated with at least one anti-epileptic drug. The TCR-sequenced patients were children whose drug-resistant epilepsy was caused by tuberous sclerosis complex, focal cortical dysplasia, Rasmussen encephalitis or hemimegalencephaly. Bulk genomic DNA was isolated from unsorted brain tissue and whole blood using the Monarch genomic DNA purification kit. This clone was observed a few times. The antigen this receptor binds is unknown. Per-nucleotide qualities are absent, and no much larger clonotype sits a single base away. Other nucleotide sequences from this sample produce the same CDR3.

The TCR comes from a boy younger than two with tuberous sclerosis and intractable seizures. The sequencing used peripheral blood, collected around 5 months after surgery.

The CDR3 region: CASSRDLYNEQFF. The sequenced DNA is TGTGCCAGTAGCCGGGACCTCTACAATGAGCAGTTCTTC. The rearranged chain carries TRBV19 and TRBJ2-1; the D element might be TRBD1 or TRBD2, as each aligns at 5 bases. Trimming removed 6 bases from V and 3 bases from J, leaving 9 bases between the germline ends. From cysteine to phenylalanine, the CDR3 is 13 amino acids long. Here the CDR3 DNA is all that survives: 39 bases in frame from base 1. In the germline V gene (reference sequence), CDR1 corresponds to LNHDA and CDR2 to SQIVND.